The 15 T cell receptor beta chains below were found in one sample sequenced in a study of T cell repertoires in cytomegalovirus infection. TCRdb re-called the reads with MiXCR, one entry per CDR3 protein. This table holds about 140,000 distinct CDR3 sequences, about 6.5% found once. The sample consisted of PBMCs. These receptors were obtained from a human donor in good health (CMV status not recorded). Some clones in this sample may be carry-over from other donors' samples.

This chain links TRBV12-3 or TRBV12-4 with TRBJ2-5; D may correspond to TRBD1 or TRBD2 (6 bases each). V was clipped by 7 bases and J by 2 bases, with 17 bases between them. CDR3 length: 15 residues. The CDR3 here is CASNRRGSAQETQYF. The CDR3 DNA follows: TGTGCCAGCAACCGGAGGGGGTCGGCTCAAGAGACCCAGTACTTC.

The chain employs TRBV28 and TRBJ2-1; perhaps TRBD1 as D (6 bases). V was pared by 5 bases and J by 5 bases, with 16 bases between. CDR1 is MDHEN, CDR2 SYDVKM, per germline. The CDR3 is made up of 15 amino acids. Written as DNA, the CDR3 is TGTGCCAGCAGTGCCGGGACATGGAAGGACAATGAGCAGTTCTTC. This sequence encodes CASSAGTWKDNEQFF.

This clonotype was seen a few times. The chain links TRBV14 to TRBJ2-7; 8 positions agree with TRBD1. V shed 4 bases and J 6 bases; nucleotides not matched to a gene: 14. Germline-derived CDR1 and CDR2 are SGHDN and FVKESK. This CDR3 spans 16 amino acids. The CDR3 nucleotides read TGTGCCAGCAGCCTTAGACAGGGGACCTCCCTAGTCGAGCAGTACTTC. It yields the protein CASSLRQGTSLVEQYF.

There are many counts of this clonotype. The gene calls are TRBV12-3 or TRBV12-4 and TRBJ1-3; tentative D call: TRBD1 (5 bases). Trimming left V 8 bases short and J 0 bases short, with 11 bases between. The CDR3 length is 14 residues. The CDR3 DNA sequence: TGTGCCAGCGCGGGACCGCTCTCTGGAAACACCATATATTTT. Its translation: CASAGPLSGNTIYF.

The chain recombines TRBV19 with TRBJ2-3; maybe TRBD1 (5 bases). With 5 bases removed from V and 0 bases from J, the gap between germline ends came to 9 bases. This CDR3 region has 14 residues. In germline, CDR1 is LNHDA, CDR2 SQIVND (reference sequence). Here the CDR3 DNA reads TGTGCCAGTAGTGAACAGGACAGCACAGATACGCAGTATTTT. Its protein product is CASSEQDSTDTQYF.

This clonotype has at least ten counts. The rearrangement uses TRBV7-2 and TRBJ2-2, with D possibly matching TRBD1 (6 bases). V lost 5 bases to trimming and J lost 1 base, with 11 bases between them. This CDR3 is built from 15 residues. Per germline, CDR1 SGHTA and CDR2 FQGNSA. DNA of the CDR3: TGTGCCAGCAGCCCCGGGACATTGAACACCGGGGAGCTGTTTTTT. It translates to CASSPGTLNTGELFF.

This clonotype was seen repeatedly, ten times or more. The CDR3 is CAISESGQGVGNEQFF. CDR3 coding DNA: TGTGCCATCAGTGAGTCGGGACAGGGAGTGGGCAATGAGCAGTTCTTC. The chain couples TRBV10-3 to TRBJ2-1; 9 bases map to TRBD1. Germline V gives CDR1 ENHRY, CDR2 SYGVKD. The CDR3 length is 16 residues. Losses at the gene ends were 0 bases for V and 6 bases for J; bases not matched to a gene: 6.

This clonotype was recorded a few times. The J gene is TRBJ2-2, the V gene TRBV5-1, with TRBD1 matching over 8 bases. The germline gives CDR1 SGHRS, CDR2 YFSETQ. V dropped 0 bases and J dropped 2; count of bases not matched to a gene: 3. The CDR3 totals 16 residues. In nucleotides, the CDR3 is TGCGCCAGCAGCTTGGTCGACAGGGGAAACACCGGGGAGCTGTTTTTT. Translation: CASSLVDRGNTGELFF.

The CDR3 DNA follows: TGTGCCAGCAGTTTCCCACAGGGGGCGGCTGGCTACGAGCAGTACTTC. It translates to CASSFPQGAAGYEQYF. The rearrangement uses TRBV28 and TRBJ2-7; 9 bases line up with TRBD1. Trimming took 3 bases from V and 3 from J; bases not matched to a gene: 9. Germline-derived CDR1 and CDR2 are MDHEN and SYDVKM. CDR3 length equals 16 residues.

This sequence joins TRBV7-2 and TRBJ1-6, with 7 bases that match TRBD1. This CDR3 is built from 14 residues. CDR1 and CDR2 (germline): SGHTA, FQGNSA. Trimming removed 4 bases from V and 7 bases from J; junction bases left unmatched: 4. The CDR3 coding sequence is TGTGCCAGCAGCTCCGGACAGGCCAATTCACCCCTCCACTTT. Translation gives CASSSGQANSPLHF.

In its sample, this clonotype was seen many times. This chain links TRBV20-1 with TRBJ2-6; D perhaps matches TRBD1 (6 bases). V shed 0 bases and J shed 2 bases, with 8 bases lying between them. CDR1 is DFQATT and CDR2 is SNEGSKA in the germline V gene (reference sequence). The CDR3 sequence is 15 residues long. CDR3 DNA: TGCAGTGCTAGAGATACAGGGACTGGGGCCAACGTCCTGACTTTC. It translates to CSARDTGTGANVLTF.

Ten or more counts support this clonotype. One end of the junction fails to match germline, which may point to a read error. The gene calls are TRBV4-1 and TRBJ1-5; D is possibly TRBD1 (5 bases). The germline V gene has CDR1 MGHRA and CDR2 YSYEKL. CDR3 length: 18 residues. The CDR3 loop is CASSQDLPEEGFNQPQHF. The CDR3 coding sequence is TGTGCCAGCAGCCAAGATCTGCCCGAGGAGGGGTTCAATCAGCCCCAGCATTTT.

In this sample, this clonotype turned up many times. The CDR3 DNA follows: TGTGCTAGTGGCCTCCACCAACCGGGGCAAGAGACCCAGTACTTC. Translation gives CASGLHQPGQETQYF. The V and J genes are TRBV12-5 and TRBJ2-5, with D perhaps matching TRBD2 (5 bases). Germline CDR1 is LGHNT and CDR2 is FRNRAP. The CDR3 totals 15 residues. Between the trimmed V and J ends, which lost 6 bases and 2 bases, there was a span of 16 bases.

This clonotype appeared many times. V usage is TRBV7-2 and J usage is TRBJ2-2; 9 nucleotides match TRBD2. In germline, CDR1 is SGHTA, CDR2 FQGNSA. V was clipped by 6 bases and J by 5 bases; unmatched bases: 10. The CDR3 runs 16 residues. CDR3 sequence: CASRPPSLAGTGELFF. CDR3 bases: TGTGCCAGCAGACCTCCGTCGCTAGCGGGGACCGGGGAGCTGTTTTTT.

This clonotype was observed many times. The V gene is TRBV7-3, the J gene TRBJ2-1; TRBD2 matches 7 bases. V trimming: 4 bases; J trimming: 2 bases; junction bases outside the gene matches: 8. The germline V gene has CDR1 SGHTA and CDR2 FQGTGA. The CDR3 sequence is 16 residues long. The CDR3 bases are TGTGCCAGCAGCTCCAGTGTGGGGGGGACCTACAATGAGCAGTTCTTC. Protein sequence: CASSSSVGGTYNEQFF. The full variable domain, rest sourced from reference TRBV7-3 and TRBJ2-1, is GAGVSQTPSNKVTEKGKYVELRCDPISGHTALYWYRQSLGQGPEFLIYFQGTGAADDSGLPNDRFFAVRPEGSVSTLKIQRTERGDSAVYLCASSSSVGGTYNEQFFGPGTRLTVL.